This is a list of T cell receptor beta chains from one sample in a study of cytomegalovirus exposure and HLA in healthy donors. The protocol was immunoSEQ multiplex PCR, while the TCRdb copy is restricted to in-frame clones and leaves out a portion. The data hold about 150,000 clones, with 81% observed a single time. The material sequenced was PBMCs. The receptors derive from a man over 45 in good health and CMV-seropositive. Both conserved end residues are part of each CDR3. A D gene is named only where the DNA matches it firmly. Clone sizes are given selectively: once, few, many, or a class where the clone is expanded.

TRBV29-1	-	-	TRBJ1-6	TGCAGCGCAAAGAACCACACCCCACCCTCACCCCTCCACTTT	CSAKNHTPPSPLHF
TRBV18	TRBD1	-	TRBJ1-1	TGTGCCAGCTCACCACCGGGACAGTCAACCACTGAAGCTTTCTTT	CASSPPGQSTTEAFF
TRBV28	-	-	TRBJ2-3	TGTGCCAGCAGCCGCGGGGGCACGGATACGCAGTATTTT	CASSRGGTDTQYF
TRBV7-9	-	-	TRBJ1-3	TGTGCCAGCAGTCCTAGCGGGACCTCTGGAAACACCATATATTTT	CASSPSGTSGNTIYF
TRBV28	-	-	TRBJ2-1	TGTGCCAGCAGTATACCGGGACTTGGACCCAATGAGCAGTTCTTC	CASSIPGLGPNEQFF
TRBV5-5	TRBD2	-	TRBJ2-7	TGTGCCAGCAGCTTGGCCCCTAGCGGAATGTACGAGCAGTACTTC	CASSLAPSGMYEQYF
TRBV18	-	-	TRBJ2-1	TGTGCCAGCTCACCACCGGGGAGGGGGGCTTACAATGAGCAGTTCTTC	CASSPPGRGAYNEQFF
TRBV29-1	TRBD2	-	TRBJ2-1	TGCAGCGTCATACATTCTAGCGGGAACAATGAGCAGTTCTTC	CSVIHSSGNNEQFF
TRBV9	TRBD1	-	TRBJ2-1	TGTGCCAGCAGCGACAGGACAGGGAAGGGTGAGCAGTTCTTC	CASSDRTGKGEQFF
TRBV6-5	TRBD2	-	TRBJ2-1	TGTGCTACCCGTGGGGGGGTAGCGGGGGAGCAGTTCTTC	CATRGGVAGEQFF
TRBV28	-	-	TRBJ1-5	TGTGCCAGCAGACTACAGGGTTATAGCAATCAGCCCCAGCATTTT	CASRLQGYSNQPQHF
TRBV7-7	TRBD2	-	TRBJ2-1	TGTGCTAGCAGCCCTGGGGGACTAGCTTTTGTGGATGAGCAGTTCTTC	CASSPGGLAFVDEQFF
TRBV5-1	TRBD2	few	TRBJ2-5	TGCGCCAGCAGCCCAGGGACTAGCGTGAACCAAGAGACCCAGTACTTC	CASSPGTSVNQETQYF
TRBV14	TRBD1	-	TRBJ1-2	TGTGCCAGCAGCCAAGATACAGGGGACAACTATGGCTACACCTTC	CASSQDTGDNYGYTF
TRBV29-1	TRBD1	-	TRBJ1-1	TGCAGCGCCCGACAGGGGGGGAACACTGAAGCTTTCTTT	CSARQGGNTEAFF
TRBV4-1	-	-	TRBJ1-1	TGCGCCAGCAGCCAAAGAGCAGGGAACATGAACACTGAAGCTTTCTTT	CASSQRAGNMNTEAFF
TRBV20-1	TRBD2	few	TRBJ2-3	TGCAGTGTCCCGGGGGGTCGGGCGCAGTATTTT	CSVPGGRAQYF
TRBV5-1	-	-	TRBJ1-4	TGCGCCAGCAAAGAGACAACAACTAATGAAAAACTGTTTTTT	CASKETTTNEKLFF
TRBV30	-	-	TRBJ2-2	TGTGCCTGGAGGATGGCTGCCGCGAACACCGGGGAGCTGTTTTTT	CAWRMAAANTGELFF
TRBV9	-	-	TRBJ1-1	TGTGCCAGCAGCGCAGTTTTCTCAGCTGAAGCTTTCTTT	CASSAVFSAEAFF
TRBV25-1	-	-	TRBJ2-7	TGTGCCAGCAGTGAATGGCTCAGGCGGGACGAGCAGTACTTC	CASSEWLRRDEQYF
TRBV5-1	-	-	TRBJ1-1	TGCGCCAGCAGCTTACAAAGAGGAGGAACTGAAGCTTTCTTT	CASSLQRGGTEAFF
TRBV5-1	-	-	TRBJ1-2	TGCGCCAGCAGCTCTTACAGGGCTGACTTCGGCTACACCTTC	CASSSYRADFGYTF
TRBV7-7	-	-	TRBJ1-1	TGTGCTAGCAGCCCCCTTACTGAAGCTTTCTTT	CASSPLTEAFF
TRBV18	-	-	TRBJ2-3	TGTGCCAGCTCATCGTATACAGATACGCAGTATTTT	CASSSYTDTQYF
TRBV11-2	-	-	TRBJ2-2	TGTGCCACCGAAGGGGGCACCGGGGAGCTGTTTTTT	CATEGGTGELFF
TRBV2	-	-	TRBJ1-4	TGTGCCAGCAGTAACAGGGATGAAAAACTGTTTTTT	CASSNRDEKLFF
TRBV7-8	TRBD1	few	TRBJ1-3	TGTGCCAGCAGCATGGGACAGGGAGGCTCAGGAAACACCATATATTTT	CASSMGQGGSGNTIYF
TRBV5-4	TRBD2	-	TRBJ2-1	TGTGCCAGCAGCCCGAGGGGACTAGCGGGACAAGATGAGCAGTTCTTC	CASSPRGLAGQDEQFF